The clone carrying this T cell receptor beta chain was seen many times. Its antigen remains unknown. This specimen comes from a study of breast tumors, draining lymph nodes, adjacent tissues. General study findings and limits: Data fit most tumor T cells coming from lymph node, expanding in tumor. Data only fit, rather than demonstrated, lymph node origin of most tumor T cells. Compared with lymph nodes, tumors were less diverse; compared with nontumor tissue, more.

CDR1 and CDR2 (germline): DFQATT, SNEGSKA (reference sequence). The CDR3 has 11 residues. TCRdb recomputed calls from the multiplex PCR reads with MiXCR, one row per CDR3 protein. This sample has 100,000 to 150,000 distinct CDR3 sequences, with approximately 20% found just once. Breast cancer patients provided tissue from their axillary draining lymph nodes. The TCR was taken from a female donor with breast cancer. Some clones in this sample may be carry-over from other donors' samples. The chain employs TRBV20-1 and TRBJ2-7; D might be TRBD1 (6 bases). Sequencing used axillary lymph node tissue. CDR3 in amino acids: CSTGFKDEQYF. CDR3 nucleotides: TGCAGCACAGGGTTTAAGGACGAGCAGTACTTC.